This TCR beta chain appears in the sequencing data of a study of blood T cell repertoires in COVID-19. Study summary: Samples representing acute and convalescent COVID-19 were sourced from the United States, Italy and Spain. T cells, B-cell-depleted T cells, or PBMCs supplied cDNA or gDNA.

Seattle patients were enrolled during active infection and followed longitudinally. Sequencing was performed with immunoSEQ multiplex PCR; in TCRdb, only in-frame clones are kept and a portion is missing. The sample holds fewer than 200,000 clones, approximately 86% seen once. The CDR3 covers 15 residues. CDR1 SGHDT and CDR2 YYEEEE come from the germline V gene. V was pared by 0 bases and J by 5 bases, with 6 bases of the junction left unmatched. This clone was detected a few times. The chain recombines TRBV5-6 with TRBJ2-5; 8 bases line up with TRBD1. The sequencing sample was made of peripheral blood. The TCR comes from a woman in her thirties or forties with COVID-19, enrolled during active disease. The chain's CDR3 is CASSLGQGIVETQYF. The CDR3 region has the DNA TGTGCCAGCAGCTTGGGACAGGGGATCGTGGAGACCCAGTACTTC.